This TCR beta chain stems from a study of cytomegalovirus exposure and HLA in healthy donors. The PCR employed 60 Vbeta primers together with 13 Jbeta primers. This table comes from immunoSEQ multiplex PCR, and its TCRdb copy is limited to in-frame clones, with some not included. Of roughly 100,000 clones listed, around 79% are singletons. Germline loops: CDR1 SGHRS, CDR2 YFSETQ. Trimming left V 3 bases short and J 7 bases short, with 17 bases between. The CDR3 runs to 15 residues. The genes are TRBV5-1 and TRBJ1-3; maybe TRBD1 (6 bases). Material: PBMCs. The clonotype was recovered from a man aged 55 to 69 in good health and CMV-seronegative. CDR3 region: CASSSGTLGMNTIYF. CDR3 in DNA: TGCGCCAGCAGCTCCGGGACACTAGGGATGAACACCATATATTTT.